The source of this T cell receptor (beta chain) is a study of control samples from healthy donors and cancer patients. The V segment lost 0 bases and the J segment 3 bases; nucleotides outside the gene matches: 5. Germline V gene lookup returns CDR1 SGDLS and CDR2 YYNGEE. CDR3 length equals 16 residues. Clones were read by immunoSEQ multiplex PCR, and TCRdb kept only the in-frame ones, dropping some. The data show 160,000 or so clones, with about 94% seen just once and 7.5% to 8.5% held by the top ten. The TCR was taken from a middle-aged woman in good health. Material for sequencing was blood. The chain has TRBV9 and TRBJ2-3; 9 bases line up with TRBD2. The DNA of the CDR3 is TGTGCCAGCAGCGTAGGTGGCGGGAGGGGGACAGATACGCAGTATTTT. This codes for CASSVGGGRGTDTQYF. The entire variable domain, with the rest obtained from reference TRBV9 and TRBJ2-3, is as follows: DSGVTQTPKHLITATGQRVTLRCSPRSGDLSVYWYQQSLDQGLQFLIQYYNGEERAKGNILERFSAQQFPDLHSELNLSSLELGDSALYFCASSVGGGRGTDTQYFGPGTRLTVL.